Presented here are 6 T cell receptor beta chains from one specimen sequenced in a study of blood T cell repertoires in COVID-19. Sequencing used immunoSEQ multiplex PCR; TCRdb keeps in-frame clones, though not all of them. This sample carries roughly 90,000 clones, around 82% of them seen once, and the ten largest clones take approximately 3%. The sequencing sample was made of peripheral blood. The receptors shown here come from a woman aged 80 or older with COVID-19, enrolled during active disease.

In its sample, this clone was seen a few times. The chain links TRBV5-1 to TRBJ1-3, with a possible D match to TRBD1 (6 bases). Trimming left V 4 bases short and J 4 bases short, with 18 bases between. This CDR3 spans 16 amino acids. Germline CDR1 and CDR2: SGHRS and YFSETQ. In DNA form, the CDR3 reads TGCGCCAGCAGCCTAGAGGGACACGCCATCGGAAACACCATATATTTT. Translating gives CASSLEGHAIGNTIYF.

V and J are TRBV7-9 and TRBJ2-6, with 7 bases aligning to TRBD1. Germline CDR1 is SEHNR and CDR2 is FQNEAQ (reference sequence). The ends lost 5 bases at V and 2 bases at J; junction bases unmatched: 3. The CDR3 spans 15 residues. CDR3 sequence reads: CASSATGAGANVLTF. In nucleotides, the CDR3 is TGTGCCAGCAGCGCCACAGGGGCTGGGGCCAACGTCCTGACTTTC.

The rearrangement links TRBV27 to TRBJ2-1; 9 bases are shared with TRBD2. The CDR3 is 15 residues long. The ends lost 3 bases at V and 6 bases at J; junction bases unmatched: 6. CDR1 is MNHEY, CDR2 SMNVEV, per germline (reference sequence). The CDR3 region has the DNA TGTGCCAGCAGTTTGACACTAGCGGGTATCAATGAGCAGTTCTTC. Translating gives CASSLTLAGINEQFF.

The chain has TRBV25-1 and TRBJ1-2; D gene uncertain. The CDR3 runs 10 residues. Germline lookup yields CDR1 MGHDK and CDR2 SYGVNS. The V gene lost 3 bases and the J gene lost 7 bases, with 3 bases spanning the gap. The CDR3: CASSDLGYTF. CDR3 nucleotides: TGTGCCAGCAGTGACCTTGGCTACACCTTC.

V is TRBV20-1 and J is TRBJ1-2; 9 bases are a match to TRBD1. The V and J ends lost 3 bases and 8 bases, in that order; junction bases with no gene match: 4. CDR1 is DFQATT, CDR2 SNEGSKA, per germline (reference sequence). The CDR3 spans 12 residues. In nucleotides, the CDR3 is TGCAGTGCTAGTGACAGGGGGAAGGGCTACACCTTC. Translating it yields CSASDRGKGYTF.

The chain combines TRBV18 with TRBJ1-1; TRBD1 might be the D (6 bases). Deletions cut 3 bases from V and 11 bases from J, with 16 bases between. The CDR3 consists of 13 residues. Germline loops: CDR1 KGHSH, CDR2 LQKENI. CDR3 nucleotides: TGTGCCAGCTCACCCCCGATGGGGGGGCCTGCTTTCTTT. Encoded protein: CASSPPMGGPAFF.